Following are 30 T cell receptor beta chains from one sample sequenced in a study of shared clonotypes between healthy human individuals (dated by TCRdb to about 2020). Libraries came from the immunoSEQ multiplex PCR assay. TCRdb obtained this table from immuneACCESS and retained in-frame rearrangements with V and J assigned. These tables miss some clones; where compared with another copy, unresolved V genes account for less than half of the shortfall, and the remainder is unexplained. The sample profile shows 2 million to 2.5 million clones; about nine tenths of them were found once. The top ten hold 0.37% of the sample. The specimen sequenced was naive CD4+ T cells from PBMCs. The sample's cell subset or site label is to be understood as: CD45RA+ positively selected. These receptors all stem from a man younger than 35 in good health. Some clones in this sample may be carry-over from other donors' samples.

The chain recombines TRBV5-1 with TRBJ2-3; D is uncertain. V lost 2 bases and J lost 0, with 10 bases in between. This CDR3 is 15 amino acids long. Germline V gene sequence: CDR1 SGHRS, CDR2 YFSETQ. The CDR3 sequence is CASSLTVPSTDTQYF. The DNA for the CDR3 is TGCGCCAGCAGCTTAACAGTCCCTAGCACAGATACGCAGTATTTT. Supplemented by reference TRBV5-1 and TRBJ2-3, the full variable domain reads KAGVTQTPRYLIKTRGQQVTLSCSPISGHRSVSWYQQTPGQGLQFLFEYFSETQRNKGNFPGRFSGRQFSNSRSEMNVSTLELGDSALYLCASSLTVPSTDTQYFGPGTRLTVL.

This clone was recorded only once. V and J are TRBV5-4 and TRBJ1-3; 11 bases match TRBD1. The CDR3 runs to 17 residues. Germline V lookup: CDR1 SGHNT, CDR2 YYREEE (reference sequence). The junction had 6 bases not matched to a gene; V was cut back by 4 bases and J by 0 bases. The CDR3 reads CASSPAGTGGSGNTIYF. For the CDR3, the DNA is TGTGCCAGCAGCCCGGCCGGGACAGGGGGCTCTGGAAACACCATATATTTT. The whole variable domain, filled in from reference TRBV5-4 and TRBJ1-3, reads ETGVTQSPTHLIKTRGQQVTLRCSSQSGHNTVSWYQQALGQGPQFIFQYYREEENGRGNFPPRFSGLQFPNYSSELNVNALELDDSALYLCASSPAGTGGSGNTIYFGEGSWLTVV.

This rearrangement joins TRBV27 to TRBJ2-1; TRBD2 agrees at 8 bases. The CDR3 has 17 residues. Germline V gives CDR1 MNHEY, CDR2 SMNVEV (reference sequence). The ends lost 5 bases at V and 8 bases at J; junction bases unmatched: 17. Here the CDR3 DNA reads TGTGCCAGCAGTCTAAGGAATGGCGGGAGGTCTCGGGATGAGCAGTTCTTC. Its translation: CASSLRNGGRSRDEQFF.

The rearrangement joins TRBV7-3 to TRBJ2-1; D remains unclear. CDR1 and CDR2 from the germline V gene are SGHTA and FQGTGA. V shed 0 bases and J shed 4 bases, with 7 bases lying between them. CDR3 length: 14 residues. The CDR3 bases are TGTGCCAGCAGCTTAACCCACGATTACAATGAGCAGTTCTTC. It encodes CASSLTHDYNEQFF.

With respect to this clone: Other nucleotide sequences in the sample specify the same CDR3. The chain links TRBV7-2 to TRBJ2-3; 7 bases line up with TRBD2. CDR3 length: 13 residues. The germline V gene has CDR1 SGHTA and CDR2 FQGNSA. The trim removed 5 bases at V and 4 bases at J, leaving 3 bases unmatched. The CDR3 region is CASSQGRADTQYF. CDR3 DNA sequence: TGTGCCAGCAGCCAAGGGAGGGCAGATACGCAGTATTTT.

The chain joins TRBV5-1 to TRBJ2-7; no definite D call. CDR3 length equals 15 residues. V lost 2 bases, J lost 2 bases, and 14 bases lay in between. In germline, CDR1 is SGHRS, CDR2 YFSETQ. The CDR3 reads CASSFSPIQTYEQYF. The CDR3 coding sequence is TGCGCCAGCAGCTTCAGCCCCATTCAAACCTACGAGCAGTACTTC.

The chain combines TRBV7-2 with TRBJ2-7; D is unresolved. The CDR3 spans 13 residues. Germline CDR1 is SGHTA and CDR2 is FQGNSA. V was cut by 5 bases and J by 6 bases, with 14 bases left in between. The CDR3 region is CASSLQPRGEQYF. CDR3 nucleotide sequence: TGTGCCAGCAGCCTCCAACCACGAGGCGAGCAGTACTTC.

The rearrangement links TRBV28 to TRBJ1-1; D is perhaps TRBD1 (5 bases). Trimming took 8 bases from V and 1 from J, leaving 14 bases between them. In germline, CDR1 is MDHEN, CDR2 SYDVKM. The CDR3 totals 14 residues. CDR3 DNA sequence: TGTGCCAGCGCCGTGGGGACGGCGAACACTGAAGCTTTCTTT. It translates to CASAVGTANTEAFF.

The CDR3: CASTARGSTEAFF. In nucleotides, the CDR3 is TGTGCCAGCACCGCACGAGGGTCCACTGAAGCTTTCTTT. The chain recombines TRBV27 with TRBJ1-1; D is unclear. The CDR3 is made up of 13 amino acids. V shed 7 bases and J shed 4 bases, with 13 bases lying between them. Germline V gene data show CDR1 as MNHEY and CDR2 as SMNVEV (reference sequence).

The chain is built from TRBV7-2 and TRBJ2-1; 7 nucleotides line up with TRBD2. Trimming at V came to 7 bases and at J to 6 bases, leaving 12 bases not matched to a gene. CDR1 and CDR2 from the germline V gene are SGHTA and FQGNSA. There are 15 residues in the CDR3. This CDR3 is CASNPVGASGNEQFF. DNA for the CDR3: TGTGCCAGCAACCCCGTTGGGGCTAGCGGCAATGAGCAGTTCTTC. Together with reference TRBV7-2 and TRBJ2-1, the CDR3 gives the full variable domain: GAGVSQSPSNKVTEKGKDVELRCDPISGHTALYWYRQSLGQGLEFLIYFQGNSAPDKSGLPSDRFSAERTGGSVSTLTIQRTQQEDSAVYLCASNPVGASGNEQFFGPGTRLTVL.

The chain couples TRBV4-3 to TRBJ2-1; 12 bases are shared with TRBD2. Germline CDR1 reads LGHNA; CDR2 reads YSLEER. This CDR3 spans 17 amino acids. Trimming cost V 0 bases and J 8 bases; bases outside gene matches: 8. CDR3 in amino acids: CASSQDPSGRAWDEQFF. As DNA, the CDR3 is TGCGCCAGCAGCCAAGATCCTAGCGGGAGGGCCTGGGATGAGCAGTTCTTC.

The rearrangement uses TRBV5-1 and TRBJ1-1, with D perhaps TRBD1 (5 bases). This CDR3 spans 15 amino acids. V lost 4 bases and J lost 5, with 18 bases in between. Germline CDR1 is SGHRS and CDR2 is YFSETQ. The CDR3 DNA reads TGCGCCAGCAGCCCATTTCCCGCAGGGTTGACTGAAGCTTTCTTT. It specifies CASSPFPAGLTEAFF. The whole variable domain, filled in from reference TRBV5-1 and TRBJ1-1, reads KAGVTQTPRYLIKTRGQQVTLSCSPISGHRSVSWYQQTPGQGLQFLFEYFSETQRNKGNFPGRFSGRQFSNSRSEMNVSTLELGDSALYLCASSPFPAGLTEAFFGQGTRLTVV.

As to this clone: The sample has other DNA sequences that encode this CDR3 too. V is TRBV28 and J is TRBJ2-2; unclear D gene. Trimming took off 0 bases at V and 6 bases at J, with 5 bases between the two ends. The CDR3 spans 13 residues. From germline, CDR1 is MDHEN and CDR2 SYDVKM. The DNA of the CDR3 is TGTGCCAGCAGTTTATGGGGTCCCGGGGAGCTGTTTTTT. This codes for CASSLWGPGELFF. Full variable domain (rest looked up from reference TRBV28 and TRBJ2-2): DVKVTQSSRYLVKRTGEKVFLECVQDMDHENMFWYRQDPGLGLRLIYFSYDVKMKEKGDIPEGYSVSREKKERFSLILESASTNQTSMYLCASSLWGPGELFFGEGSRLTVL.

The J gene is TRBJ2-3, the V gene TRBV5-1, with a tentative D call TRBD2 (6 bases). The CDR3 length is 17 residues. Deletions cut 4 bases from V and 2 bases from J, with 20 bases between. CDR1 and CDR2 from the germline V gene are SGHRS and YFSETQ. CDR3 sequence: CASSPLGGLYSTDTQYF. The DNA for the CDR3 is TGCGCCAGCAGCCCTCTGGGGGGACTTTATTCCACAGATACGCAGTATTTT. Based on the CDR3 plus reference TRBV5-1 and TRBJ2-3, the full variable domain is KAGVTQTPRYLIKTRGQQVTLSCSPISGHRSVSWYQQTPGQGLQFLFEYFSETQRNKGNFPGRFSGRQFSNSRSEMNVSTLELGDSALYLCASSPLGGLYSTDTQYFGPGTRLTVL.

The CDR3 sequence is CAWSDLAGDRGQYF. The CDR3, as DNA: TGTGCCTGGAGTGACCTAGCGGGAGACCGCGGCCAGTACTTC. This sequence joins TRBV30 and TRBJ2-5, with 10 bases fitting TRBD2. V dropped 1 base and J dropped 10; count of bases not matched to a gene: 9. There are 14 residues in the CDR3. Germline-derived CDR1 and CDR2 are GTSNPN and SVGIG (reference sequence).

This chain connects TRBV5-1 to TRBJ1-5, with 8 bases matching TRBD1. The CDR3 is 14 amino acids. The J segment lost 7 bases and the V segment lost 4 bases, leaving 7 bases of the junction unmatched. CDR1 and CDR2 from the germline V gene are SGHRS and YFSETQ. CDR3 nucleotides: TGCGCCAGCAGCCCGACAGGGGAGGGGCAGCCCCAGCATTTT. Residues: CASSPTGEGQPQHF.

The rearrangement links TRBV5-1 to TRBJ2-5; 8 positions match TRBD1. Trimming at V came to 0 bases and at J to 12 bases, leaving 10 bases not matched to a gene. The CDR3 consists of 14 residues. The germline gives CDR1 SGHRS, CDR2 YFSETQ. The chain's CDR3 is CASSLGQGNTREYF. CDR3 sequence (DNA): TGCGCCAGCAGCTTGGGACAGGGGAATACGAGGGAGTACTTC.

This chain uses TRBV5-4 with TRBJ2-5; 14 positions match TRBD2. The CDR3 sequence is 16 residues long. The V gene's germline CDR1 is SGHNT and CDR2 YYREEE (reference sequence). V lost 4 bases to trimming and J lost 2 bases; unmatched junction nucleotides: 4. Written as DNA, the CDR3 is TGTGCCAGCAGCCCTCGACTAGCGGGAGGGCAAGAGACCCAGTACTTC. It codes for CASSPRLAGGQETQYF.

The rearrangement joins TRBV6-1 to TRBJ2-5, with D possibly being TRBD1 (6 bases). The CDR3 is 16 residues long. Germline CDR1 is MNHNS and CDR2 is SASEGT. Trimming left V 2 bases short and J 2 bases short, with 15 bases between. The CDR3 loop is CASSESTTGWQETQYF. In DNA, the CDR3 is TGTGCCAGCAGTGAATCCACTACAGGGTGGCAAGAGACCCAGTACTTC.

The chain employs TRBV9 and TRBJ1-2; D might be TRBD1 (5 bases). CDR3 size: 15 residues. V was clipped by 1 base and J by 4 bases, with 14 bases between them. CDR1 is SGDLS, CDR2 YYNGEE, per germline. The CDR3 protein is CASSVRDYLPYGYTF. CDR3 DNA: TGTGCCAGCAGCGTAAGGGACTACCTCCCCTATGGCTACACCTTC.

The V gene is TRBV18, the J gene TRBJ1-5, with a tentative D call TRBD1 (5 bases). The CDR3 totals 13 residues. Trimming took 0 bases from V and 13 from J, leaving 13 bases between them. The germline V gene has CDR1 KGHSH and CDR2 LQKENI. The CDR3 spells CASSPPDRGKQHF. The CDR3 nucleotides are TGTGCCAGCTCACCACCGGATCGGGGGAAACAGCATTTT.

The chain couples TRBV28 to TRBJ2-1; 10 positions agree with TRBD1. The V segment lost 2 bases and the J segment 5 bases; nucleotides outside the gene matches: 6. In germline, CDR1 is MDHEN, CDR2 SYDVKM. The CDR3 is made up of 16 amino acids. CDR3 protein: CASSLPGQGTHNEQFF. The CDR3 coding sequence is TGTGCCAGCAGTTTACCGGGACAGGGGACACACAATGAGCAGTTCTTC.

The V call is TRBV4-2, the J call TRBJ2-2; 7 bases map to TRBD2. The CDR3 spans 18 residues. CDR1 and CDR2 (germline): LGHNA, YNFKEQ. V dropped 0 bases and J dropped 0; count of bases not matched to a gene: 7. The CDR3 is CASSQEGLLATNTGELFF. The CDR3 DNA is TGTGCCAGCAGCCAAGAGGGGCTACTAGCGACGAACACCGGGGAGCTGTTTTTT.

The count of this clone is one. This chain uses TRBV5-1 with TRBJ2-7, with 10 bases aligning to TRBD2. CDR1 is SGHRS and CDR2 is YFSETQ in the germline V gene. The CDR3 has 17 residues. The V segment lost 4 bases and the J segment 0 bases; nucleotides outside the gene matches: 10. The CDR3 region is CASSGGGAGGASYEQYF. The CDR3 DNA is TGCGCCAGCAGCGGAGGGGGAGCGGGAGGGGCCTCCTACGAGCAGTACTTC. The complete variable domain, with remaining parts taken from reference TRBV5-1 and TRBJ2-7, reads KAGVTQTPRYLIKTRGQQVTLSCSPISGHRSVSWYQQTPGQGLQFLFEYFSETQRNKGNFPGRFSGRQFSNSRSEMNVSTLELGDSALYLCASSGGGAGGASYEQYFGPGTRLTVT.

In its sample, this clone was seen once. The rearrangement joins TRBV6-5 to TRBJ2-3; tentative D call: TRBD2 (5 bases). Germline loops: CDR1 MNHEY, CDR2 SVGAGI. The CDR3 is 12 amino acids. The V end lost 7 bases, the J end lost 6 bases, and 11 bases lay between the germline ends. CDR3 residues: CASTIRRDTQYF. The CDR3 coding sequence is TGTGCCAGCACAATAAGGAGGGATACGCAGTATTTT.

V usage is TRBV28 and J usage is TRBJ1-2, with D possibly TRBD1 on 6 matching bases. CDR1 is MDHEN, CDR2 SYDVKM, per germline. The CDR3 has 12 residues. The ends were cut back, 2 bases at V and 8 bases at J, with 9 bases in the middle. CDR3 DNA: TGTGCCAGCAGTTTAGAGACAGGAGGCTACACCTTC. It translates to CASSLETGGYTF.

J is TRBJ2-7 and V is TRBV4-1; D not resolved. V lost 3 bases and J 6 bases, leaving 18 bases between the germline ends. CDR3 length equals 15 residues. The germline CDR1 and CDR2 sequences are MGHRA and YSYEKL. CDR3 sequence (DNA): TGCGCCAGCAGCCATTCGGCTCCAGACCCTCGCGAGCAGTACTTC. The encoded protein is CASSHSAPDPREQYF.

The V gene is TRBV5-5, the J gene TRBJ1-2, with D possibly TRBD1 on 5 matching bases. CDR3 size: 13 residues. In germline, CDR1 is SGHKS, CDR2 YYEKEE (reference sequence). Trimming cost V 3 bases and J 7 bases, with 13 bases left between them. CDR3 sequence reads: CASSSRGQGGYTF. CDR3 nucleotides: TGTGCCAGCAGCTCCCGGGGCCAGGGTGGCTACACCTTC.

The chain couples TRBV28 to TRBJ1-2; D not resolved. The germline CDR1 and CDR2 sequences are MDHEN and SYDVKM. This CDR3 contains 15 residues. Deletions cut 5 bases from V and 9 bases from J, with 22 bases between. CDR3 amino acids: CASSLLLSTASSYTF. As DNA, the CDR3 is TGTGCCAGCAGTCTGCTGCTATCGACTGCTAGTAGCTACACCTTC.

V is TRBV5-1 and J is TRBJ2-2; D perhaps matches TRBD2 (6 bases). Germline CDR1 reads SGHRS; CDR2 reads YFSETQ. This CDR3 is 16 amino acids long. Trimming left V 2 bases short and J 0 bases short, with 11 bases between. CDR3 in amino acids: CASSFIAGPNTGELFF. The CDR3 bases are TGCGCCAGCAGCTTCATCGCGGGACCGAACACCGGGGAGCTGTTTTTT.